Sequencing of this T cell receptor beta chain was carried out in a study of patients and donors after allogeneic stem cell transplantation. This clonotype was seen only once. TCRdb recomputed calls from the RT-PCR reads with MiXCR, one row per CDR3 protein. The table records 920,000 or so distinct CDR3 sequences, more than 15% of them present only once. CDR1 is SQVTM, CDR2 ANQGSEA, per germline. The CDR3 totals 14 residues. Trimming cost V 1 base and J 1 base; bases outside gene matches: 2. This chain connects TRBV29-1 to TRBJ1-1; 8 nucleotides agree with TRBD1. This clonotype was obtained from a human donor who was either an allogeneic HSCT recipient or a stem cell or donor lymphocyte infusion donor (not recorded which). It is not recorded whose cells these are; they may come from a transplant donor. Sequencing was done on a sample of blood, either unsorted or a sorted T cell fraction (not recorded which). The CDR3, as DNA: TGCAGCGTTGAAGGCGGGACAGGGAACACTGAAGCTTTCTTT. Translating gives CSVEGGTGNTEAFF.